The 17 T cell receptor beta chains in this list originate from one sample, sequenced in a study of cytomegalovirus exposure and HLA in healthy donors. Amplification used 60 Vbeta primers and 13 Jbeta primers. Assay used: immunoSEQ multiplex PCR; TCRdb lists only in-frame clones, some missing. The table includes 90,000 to 150,000 clones, more than 60% detected once. Sequences were obtained from PBMCs. The receptor source for this set is a man between 40 and 49 years old in good health and CMV-seropositive.

The rearrangement uses TRBV28 and TRBJ1-1; possibly TRBD1 for D (5 bases). The V gene lost 8 bases and the J gene lost 5 bases, with 15 bases spanning the gap. From germline, CDR1 is MDHEN and CDR2 SYDVKM. The CDR3 consists of 13 residues. The CDR3 protein is CASGVRVGTEAFF. Here the CDR3 DNA reads TGTGCCAGCGGGGTCAGGGTTGGTACTGAAGCTTTCTTT.

The genes are TRBV4-3 and TRBJ2-1, with 13 positions matching TRBD2. V was clipped by 1 base and J by 10 bases; unmatched bases: 1. This CDR3 spans 14 amino acids. Germline-derived CDR1 and CDR2 are LGHNA and YSLEER. CDR3 amino acids: CASSQGGLAGEQFF. The CDR3 nucleotides read TGCGCCAGCAGCCAAGGGGGACTAGCGGGAGAGCAGTTCTTC.

The chain employs TRBV6-5 and TRBJ2-1; D is unresolved. CDR1 is MNHEY, CDR2 SVGAGI, per germline. CDR3 size: 11 residues. The ends were cut back, 5 bases at V and 5 bases at J, with 4 bases in the middle. CDR3 loop: CASSINNEQFF. The CDR3 DNA reads TGTGCCAGCAGTATAAACAATGAGCAGTTCTTC.

This chain uses TRBV5-6 with TRBJ1-4; TRBD1 matches at 8 bases. V trimming: 4 bases; J trimming: 2 bases; junction bases outside the gene matches: 4. In germline, CDR1 is SGHDT, CDR2 YYEEEE. The CDR3 has 15 amino acids. The CDR3 region has the DNA TGTGCCAGCAGCACCACAGGGGGGACTAATGAAAAACTGTTTTTT. Translating gives CASSTTGGTNEKLFF.

This clone has just a few counts. The chain employs TRBV6-5 and TRBJ2-5; no definite D call. The V gene's germline CDR1 is MNHEY and CDR2 SVGAGI. Trimming removed 0 bases from V and 7 bases from J, with 6 bases in between. The CDR3 extends over 12 amino acids. The CDR3 DNA sequence: TGTGCCAGCAGTTACTCGGCTGGGACCCAGTACTTC. Protein sequence: CASSYSAGTQYF.

The V gene is TRBV2, the J gene TRBJ2-7; TRBD1 is a possible D gene (6 bases). V lost 6 bases, J lost 2 bases, and 17 bases lay in between. CDR1 and CDR2 from the germline V gene are SNHLY and FYNNEI. CDR3 length: 15 residues. As DNA, the CDR3 is TGTGCCAGCAGCCCACAGGGTCTTCCAACCTACGAGCAGTACTTC. Its translation is CASSPQGLPTYEQYF.

The rearrangement uses TRBV4-3 and TRBJ2-3; 8 bases match TRBD1. CDR3 size: 16 residues. With V trimmed by 5 bases and J by 1 base, 8 bases remained unmatched. Germline V gives CDR1 LGHNA, CDR2 YSLEER. In DNA form, the CDR3 reads TGCGCCAGCAGCTCCTGGACAGGGAGTCGCACAGATACGCAGTATTTT. Translating it yields CASSSWTGSRTDTQYF.

This sequence joins TRBV10-3 and TRBJ2-2; TRBD1 matches 8 bases. CDR1 is ENHRY and CDR2 is SYGVKD in the germline V gene. Losses at the gene ends were 0 bases for V and 1 base for J; bases not matched to a gene: 4. This CDR3 is built from 17 residues. The CDR3 DNA reads TGTGCCATCAGTGAGTCGGGCGGGACAGGGAACACCGGGGAGCTGTTTTTT. As protein: CAISESGGTGNTGELFF.

The chain carries TRBV2 and TRBJ2-7; tentative D call: TRBD1 (6 bases). Germline V gives CDR1 SNHLY, CDR2 FYNNEI. Trimming removed 2 bases at V and 2 bases at J, with 10 bases between. The CDR3 is made up of 14 amino acids. The CDR3 reads CASSERTDAYEQYF. The CDR3 nucleotides read TGTGCCAGCAGTGAACGGACAGACGCCTACGAGCAGTACTTC.

The V gene is TRBV10-3, the J gene TRBJ1-5, with D possibly matching TRBD1 (6 bases). The CDR3 consists of 15 residues. Germline V lookup: CDR1 ENHRY, CDR2 SYGVKD. Trimming left V 4 bases short and J 5 bases short, with 15 bases between. The CDR3 loop reads CAISVIGGGDQPQHF. The CDR3, as DNA: TGTGCCATCAGTGTCATAGGGGGGGGCGATCAGCCCCAGCATTTT.

The rearrangement uses TRBV2 and TRBJ1-5; no clear D. Trimming cost V 7 bases and J 5 bases, with 15 bases left between them. The CDR3 is 14 residues long. The V gene's germline CDR1 is SNHLY and CDR2 FYNNEI. CDR3 sequence (DNA): TGTGCCAGCACGGAGTCCTTTTGGTATCAGCCCCAGCATTTT. Translated, it gives CASTESFWYQPQHF.

This chain links TRBV2 with TRBJ2-3; the D is unclear. Trimming stripped 8 bases from V and 2 bases from J, with 14 bases between. The CDR3 is 14 amino acids. Germline V gene data show CDR1 as SNHLY and CDR2 as FYNNEI. CDR3 in amino acids: CASVQVQFTDTQYF. The CDR3 nucleotides read TGTGCCAGCGTTCAGGTACAATTCACAGATACGCAGTATTTT.

This rearrangement joins TRBV14 to TRBJ2-3; TRBD2 agrees at 11 bases. The trim removed 1 base at V and 1 base at J, leaving 4 bases unmatched. The CDR3 is 17 amino acids. CDR1 is SGHDN and CDR2 is FVKESK in the germline V gene. The CDR3 DNA follows: TGTGCCAGCAGCCAAGTAGCGGGAGGGGGAGGCACAGATACGCAGTATTTT. Its protein product is CASSQVAGGGGTDTQYF.

V is TRBV9 and J is TRBJ2-5; 7 nucleotides line up with TRBD2. The CDR3 has 18 residues. Trimming cost V 0 bases and J 5 bases; bases outside gene matches: 16. Germline V gene data show CDR1 as SGDLS and CDR2 as YYNGEE. The CDR3 sequence is CASSVATGGGQGGETQYF. CDR3 bases: TGTGCCAGCAGCGTAGCTACTGGTGGTGGGCAGGGAGGGGAGACCCAGTACTTC.

The chain links TRBV10-1 to TRBJ1-3, with D perhaps matching TRBD1 (5 bases). CDR1 WNHNN and CDR2 SYGVQD come from the germline V gene (reference sequence). The CDR3 is 13 residues long. Trimming removed 4 bases from V and 7 bases from J, with 11 bases in between. The CDR3 reads CASSAQGWNTIYF. Written as DNA, the CDR3 is TGCGCCAGCAGTGCCCAGGGATGGAACACCATATATTTT.

This clone showed up just a few times. The chain recombines TRBV9 with TRBJ1-5; 9 nucleotides align to TRBD1. Germline CDR1 SGDLS, CDR2 YYNGEE. CDR3 size: 13 residues. The trim removed 4 bases at V and 11 bases at J, leaving 7 bases unmatched. The CDR3, as DNA: TGTGCCAGCAGCAGACAGGGGGGTGGGGCCCAGCATTTT. Amino acid sequence: CASSRQGGGAQHF.

V is TRBV19 and J is TRBJ1-1; 7 positions match TRBD1. Unmatched junction bases numbered 2, after V lost 4 bases and J lost 3 bases. The CDR3 length is 13 residues. In germline, CDR1 is LNHDA, CDR2 SQIVND (reference sequence). The CDR3 sequence is CASSTTGDTEAFF. CDR3 nucleotides: TGTGCCAGTAGTACCACAGGGGACACTGAAGCTTTCTTT.